Presented here are 28 T cell receptor beta chains from one specimen sequenced in a study of blood T cells in healthy people across ages. With a J-beta primer mix and a sample-barcoded 5' primer, a second PCR ran roughly 6 to 11 cycles. TCRdb re-derived calls from the 5' RACE reads in MiXCR, one entry per CDR3 protein. This table has roughly 500,000 distinct CDR3 sequences, less than 25% appearing once. The data were also submitted as part of a second study, on T cells of mothers and their children.

Source material: blood. The receptor set was obtained from a boy aged 10-17 years in good health.

This chain uses TRBV2 with TRBJ2-5, with TRBD2 identical over 7 bases. Germline CDR1 reads SNHLY; CDR2 reads FYNNEI. The CDR3 has 19 residues. Germline trimming cut 5 bases from V and 3 bases from J; bases unmatched to any gene: 21. Here the CDR3 reads CASSTASGTTPHVKETQYF. CDR3 in DNA: TGTGCCAGCAGTACGGCTAGCGGAACGACACCACACGTAAAAGAGACCCAGTACTTC. Using reference TRBV2 and TRBJ2-5 for the parts outside the CDR3, the full variable domain is EPEVTQTPSHQVTQMGQEVILRCVPISNHLYFYWYRQILGQKVEFLVSFYNNEISEKSEIFDDQFSVERPDGSNFTLKIRSTKLEDSAMYFCASSTASGTTPHVKETQYFGPGTRLLVL.

This CDR3 is CASSQVQSPANYGYTF. CDR3 nucleotide sequence: TGTGCCAGCAGCCAAGTGCAGAGTCCTGCTAACTATGGCTACACCTTC. The chain links TRBV3-1 to TRBJ1-2; D is unclear. The CDR3 length is 16 residues. The germline CDR1 and CDR2 sequences are LGHDT and YNNKEL (reference sequence). The V gene lost 1 base and the J gene lost 0 bases, with 12 bases spanning the gap.

V is TRBV24-1 and J is TRBJ2-7, with D possibly being TRBD2 (5 bases). Germline V CDR1 and CDR2: KGHDR, SFDVKD. V was cut by 4 bases and J by 5 bases, with 14 bases left in between. The CDR3 covers 14 residues. Written as DNA, the CDR3 is TGTGCCACCAGTGAGAGCGGTAAGGTGGACGAGCAGTACTTC. It yields the protein CATSESGKVDEQYF.

This sequence joins TRBV12-3 or TRBV12-4 and TRBJ2-2; 8 nucleotides match TRBD2. The CDR3 has 15 residues. With V trimmed by 6 bases and J by 3 bases, 6 bases remained unmatched. The CDR3 spells CASRGERGYTGELFF. As DNA, the CDR3 is TGTGCCAGCAGGGGAGAGCGGGGGTACACCGGGGAGCTGTTTTTT.

This clonotype was seen only a few times. This chain connects TRBV4-3 to TRBJ2-3; no clear D gene. Trimming took off 0 bases at V and 0 bases at J, with 10 bases between the two ends. Germline V gene sequence: CDR1 LGHNA, CDR2 YSLEER. This CDR3 contains 16 residues. DNA of the CDR3: TGCGCCAGCAGCCAAGATCCGTCGACTAGCACAGATACGCAGTATTTT. It yields the protein CASSQDPSTSTDTQYF.

With respect to this clonotype: At one boundary the junction diverges from the germline segment, which might be a read error. The DNA of the CDR3 is TGTGCCAGCAGTTTCGGGCAAGTAGATCAGTCCCAGCATTTT. This encodes CASSFGQVDQSQHF. This rearrangement joins TRBV28 to TRBJ1-5; D not resolved. CDR1 is MDHEN and CDR2 is SYDVKM in the germline V gene. The CDR3 loop spans 14 amino acids.

This rearrangement joins TRBV24-1 to TRBJ2-1, with TRBD2 matching 7 bases. From germline, CDR1 is KGHDR and CDR2 SFDVKD. CDR3 size: 20 residues. V was pared by 3 bases and J by 0 bases, with 16 bases of the junction left unmatched. The CDR3 reads CATSDTPGSRRGSSYNEQFF. In DNA form, the CDR3 reads TGTGCCACCAGTGATACCCCAGGGTCCCGGCGGGGGAGCTCCTACAATGAGCAGTTCTTC.

The J gene is TRBJ2-3, the V gene TRBV9; D not certain. This CDR3 contains 15 residues. Germline CDR1 is SGDLS and CDR2 is YYNGEE. Trimming took off 0 bases at V and 6 bases at J, with 14 bases between the two ends. CDR3 amino acids: CASSVGEKLLDTQYF. The CDR3 DNA reads as TGTGCCAGCAGCGTAGGGGAAAAGTTGCTCGATACGCAGTATTTT.

This clonotype came up a few times. The rearrangement links TRBV10-3 to TRBJ2-5; maybe TRBD2 (6 bases). The germline V gene encodes CDR1 ENHRY and CDR2 SYGVKD. This CDR3 is built from 14 residues. Trimming took 1 base from V and 2 from J, leaving 8 bases between them. The CDR3 loop reads CAISELGGQETQYF. As DNA, the CDR3 is TGTGCCATCAGTGAGTTAGGAGGGCAAGAGACCCAGTACTTC.

The chain couples TRBV5-6 to TRBJ2-5; 14 nucleotides match TRBD2. Germline V lookup: CDR1 SGHDT, CDR2 YYEEEE. V lost 3 bases to trimming and J lost 2 bases; unmatched junction nucleotides: 6. The CDR3 loop spans 17 amino acids. The CDR3 reads CASSSRLAGGTQETQYF. CDR3 nucleotides: TGTGCCAGCAGCTCCAGACTAGCGGGGGGGACACAAGAGACCCAGTACTTC.

The chain joins TRBV7-2 to TRBJ1-5; TRBD1 agrees at 8 bases. Germline V gene sequence: CDR1 SGHTA, CDR2 FQGNSA. The CDR3 covers 14 residues. The J segment lost 6 bases and the V segment lost 3 bases, leaving 4 bases of the junction unmatched. CDR3 bases: TGTGCCAGCAGCTTGGACGGGACAGGTCAGCCCCAGCATTTT. Amino acids: CASSLDGTGQPQHF.

This chain connects TRBV20-1 to TRBJ2-7, with D perhaps assigned TRBD1 or TRBD2 (6 bases each). The CDR3 spans 14 residues. Looked up from germline, CDR1 is DFQATT and CDR2 is SNEGSKA (reference sequence). V was clipped by 6 bases and J by 3 bases, with 18 bases between them. CDR3: CSARGGEGHYEQYF. CDR3 nucleotide sequence: TGCAGTGCCAGGGGAGGAGAAGGCCACTACGAGCAGTACTTC.

This clonotype was observed a handful of times. The chain uses TRBV4-3 and TRBJ1-5; 7 positions agree with TRBD1. Per the germline V gene, CDR1 is LGHNA and CDR2 is YSLEER. Trimming at V came to 5 bases and at J to 4 bases, leaving 5 bases not matched to a gene. CDR3 length: 14 amino acids. Here the CDR3 reads CASSTRQGNQPQHF. The CDR3 DNA sequence: TGCGCCAGCAGCACCCGACAGGGTAATCAGCCCCAGCATTTT.

This clonotype appeared a few times. The V call is TRBV7-2, the J call TRBJ2-7, with D possibly being TRBD2 (6 bases). V was pared by 8 bases and J by 3 bases, with 8 bases between. The CDR3 runs to 11 residues. Germline loops: CDR1 SGHTA, CDR2 FQGNSA. The CDR3 region is CASAGGYEQYF. The CDR3 nucleotides are TGTGCCAGCGCCGGGGGCTACGAGCAGTACTTC.

This clonotype was counted between two and nine times. The chain's CDR3 is CASSFVGDTGELFF. The CDR3 DNA follows: TGTGCCAGCAGTTTTGTAGGGGACACCGGGGAGCTGTTTTTT. The chain carries TRBV27 and TRBJ2-2; a weak D match, TRBD1 (5 bases). The CDR3 has 14 residues. Germline lookup yields CDR1 MNHEY and CDR2 SMNVEV (reference sequence). V lost 3 bases, J lost 3 bases, and 8 bases lay in between.

This sequence joins TRBV7-2 and TRBJ2-5; TRBD2 might be the D (5 bases). The end of the DNA is better explained by TRBJ2-7, so the J call may be wrong. The CDR3 has 15 residues. Germline CDR1 SGHTA, CDR2 FQGNSA. In nucleotides, the CDR3 is TGTGCCAGCAGCTTTACTAGGTCGACCTACTACGAGCAGTACTTC. It is translated as CASSFTRSTYYEQYF.

This clonotype has ten or more counts. V and J are TRBV29-1 and TRBJ2-7, with 13 bases matching TRBD2. Looked up from germline, CDR1 is SQVTM and CDR2 is ANQGSEA. This CDR3 has 13 residues. Trimming removed 1 base from V and 9 bases from J; junction bases left unmatched: 3. The CDR3 DNA reads as TGCAGCGTTGAAGGGACTAGCGGGAGAAGGCAGTACTTC. This codes for CSVEGTSGRRQYF.

This clonotype was recorded a few times. A junction end diverges from the germline sequence, so it may reflect a read error. V is TRBV4-2 and J is TRBJ2-1, with TRBD2 matching over 9 bases. The CDR3 runs to 12 residues. CDR1 is LGHNA, CDR2 YNFKEQ, per germline. CDR3 residues: CASSQDGLAGIF. The CDR3 bases are TGTGCCAGCAGCCAAGATGGCCTAGCGGGGATCTTC.

This clonotype has a handful of counts. The chain uses TRBV27 and TRBJ2-7; D gene uncertain. The CDR3 has 13 residues. The germline V gene encodes CDR1 MNHEY and CDR2 SMNVEV (reference sequence). The V end was cut by 4 bases, the J end by 1 base, with 8 bases between. The chain's CDR3 is CASSSGESYEQYF. The CDR3 DNA reads TGTGCCAGCAGTTCTGGGGAATCCTACGAGCAGTACTTC.

The V call is TRBV25-1, the J call TRBJ1-4; 7 nucleotides match TRBD1. Looked up from germline, CDR1 is MGHDK and CDR2 is SYGVNS. This CDR3 spans 15 amino acids. The J segment lost 1 base and the V segment lost 4 bases, leaving 3 bases of the junction unmatched. Written as DNA, the CDR3 is TGTGCCAGCAGTGCCCGACAGGGAACTAATGAAAAACTGTTTTTT. Translated, it gives CASSARQGTNEKLFF.

The J gene is TRBJ2-5, the V gene TRBV19; 12 bases are a match to TRBD1. CDR1 LNHDA and CDR2 SQIVND come from the germline V gene (reference sequence). The V and J ends lost 6 bases and 5 bases, in that order; junction bases with no gene match: 4. This CDR3 contains 14 residues. DNA of the CDR3: TGTGCCAGTAGGGGACAGGGGGCCGTGGAGACCCAGTACTTC. This codes for CASRGQGAVETQYF.

This sequence joins TRBV29-1 and TRBJ2-5; 9 bases map to TRBD2. Germline values: CDR1 SQVTM, CDR2 ANQGSEA. V was pared by 4 bases and J by 5 bases, with 17 bases of the junction left unmatched. The CDR3 has 17 residues. Written as DNA, the CDR3 is TGCAGCGTTGCAGTCCCGGGACTAGCAGGGGGGCAGGAGACCCAGTACTTC. Residues: CSVAVPGLAGGQETQYF.

The genes are TRBV9 and TRBJ2-5; no clear D. The germline CDR1 and CDR2 sequences are SGDLS and YYNGEE. Trimming took off 2 bases at V and 5 bases at J, with 16 bases between the two ends. This CDR3 has 15 amino acids. CDR3 loop: CASSVFTTDMETQYF. As DNA, the CDR3 is TGTGCCAGCAGCGTGTTTACTACCGATATGGAGACCCAGTACTTC.

V gene TRBV4-1 combines with J gene TRBJ2-1, with TRBD1 matching over 9 bases. This CDR3 is built from 14 residues. Germline V gene data show CDR1 as MGHRA and CDR2 as YSYEKL. V lost 3 bases to trimming and J lost 10 bases; unmatched junction nucleotides: 7. CDR3 nucleotide sequence: TGCGCCAGCAGCCAGCCACAGGGGGCGGGGGAGCAGTTCTTC. Amino acid sequence: CASSQPQGAGEQFF.

The sample holds a few counts of this clonotype. J is TRBJ1-2 and V is TRBV27; D remains ambiguous. The CDR3 consists of 13 residues. V gave up 0 bases and J gave up 6 bases, with 8 bases separating them. Germline lookup yields CDR1 MNHEY and CDR2 SMNVEV (reference sequence). This chain's CDR3 is CASSLSGSHGYTF. The CDR3 DNA is TGTGCCAGCAGTTTATCGGGGAGTCATGGCTACACCTTC.

The rearrangement uses TRBV10-3 and TRBJ2-5; TRBD2 aligns across 10 bases. The germline CDR1 and CDR2 sequences are ENHRY and SYGVKD. The CDR3 contains 20 residues. Losses at the gene ends were 0 bases for V and 4 bases for J; bases not matched to a gene: 17. The chain's CDR3 is CAISESFTGLAEKRGETQYF. The CDR3 DNA reads TGTGCCATCAGTGAGTCCTTTACCGGACTAGCGGAAAAGAGGGGAGAGACCCAGTACTTC.

V usage is TRBV6-2 or TRBV6-3 and J usage is TRBJ2-1; 11 nucleotides align to TRBD2. The CDR3 loop spans 15 amino acids. With V trimmed by 7 bases and J by 6 bases, 8 bases remained unmatched. The germline V gene encodes CDR1 MNHEY and CDR2 SVGEGT. The CDR3 DNA reads TGTGCCAGCATCCTAGGGGGACTAGCGGTCAATGAGCAGTTCTTC. It is translated as CASILGGLAVNEQFF.

The chain uses TRBV18 and TRBJ2-2, with D unresolved. Germline loops: CDR1 KGHSH, CDR2 LQKENI. Trimming cost V 3 bases and J 6 bases, with 8 bases left between them. This CDR3 spans 13 amino acids. CDR3 in amino acids: CASSPRPAGELFF. The CDR3 region has the DNA TGTGCCAGCTCACCGAGACCGGCCGGGGAGCTGTTTTTT.